This TCR beta chain stems from a study of radiotherapy plus CTLA-4 blockade in lung cancer. The CDR3 contains 16 residues. Germline V gives CDR1 SEHNR, CDR2 FQNEAQ (reference sequence). V dropped 5 bases and J dropped 3; count of bases not matched to a gene: 7. This clone was detected a few times. Sequencing used immunoSEQ multiplex PCR; TCRdb keeps in-frame clones, though not all of them. The sample has approximately 52,000 clones, 77% seen once. The receptor was isolated from a human donor with non-small cell lung cancer whose response to radiotherapy plus ipilimumab could not be evaluated. This specimen was peripheral blood, taken from a patient treated with radiotherapy plus ipilimumab. The gene calls are TRBV7-9 and TRBJ2-2, with TRBD1 identical over 9 bases. In DNA form, the CDR3 reads TGTGCCAGCAGCAACGAGACAGGGGGTCACACCGGGGAGCTGTTTTTT. This encodes CASSNETGGHTGELFF. The full variable domain, its missing parts supplied by reference TRBV7-9 and TRBJ2-2, is DTGVSQNPRHKITKRGQNVTFRCDPISEHNRLYWYRQTLGQGPEFLTYFQNEAQLEKSRLLSDRFSAERPKGSFSTLEIQRTEQGDSAMYLCASSNETGGHTGELFFGEGSRLTVL.